This T cell receptor (beta chain) was documented in a study of T-cell memory formation after mild COVID-19. TCRdb re-derived calls from the 5' RACE reads in MiXCR, one entry per CDR3 protein. The sample lists 110,000 or so distinct CDR3 sequences, 20% to 25% occurring once. For this clonotype: Its antigen remains unidentified.

General study points: CD4+ clones that contracted lay mainly in CM and EM; CD8+ ones lay in EMRA.

Per germline, CDR1 SGHTA and CDR2 FQGNSA. There are 12 residues in the CDR3. The V gene lost 3 bases and the J gene lost 3 bases, with 4 bases spanning the gap. The material sequenced was PBMCs or a T cell subset sorted from them (not recorded which). The sequence was collected from a man younger than 35 who had mild COVID-19 (a few samples of this study predate the infection). Cell type and time point are not known. This chain links TRBV7-2 with TRBJ2-3; D gene ambiguous. As DNA, the CDR3 is TGTGCCAGCAGCTTTTGGACAGATACGCAGTATTTT. It translates to CASSFWTDTQYF.